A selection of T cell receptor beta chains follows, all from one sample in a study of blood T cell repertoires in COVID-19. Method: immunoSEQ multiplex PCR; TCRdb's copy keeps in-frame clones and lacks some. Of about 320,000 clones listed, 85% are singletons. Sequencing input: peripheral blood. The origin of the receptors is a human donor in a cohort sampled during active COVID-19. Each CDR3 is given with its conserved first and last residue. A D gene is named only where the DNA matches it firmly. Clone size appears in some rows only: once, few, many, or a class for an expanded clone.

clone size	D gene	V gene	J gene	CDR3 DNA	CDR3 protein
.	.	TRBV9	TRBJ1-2	TGTGCCAGCAGCGTAGACTTTTGGGGGGTCTATGGCTACACCTTC	CASSVDFWGVYGYTF
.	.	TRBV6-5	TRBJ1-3	TGTGCCAGCAAGGCAACTAACACTGGAAACACCATATATTTT	CASKATNTGNTIYF
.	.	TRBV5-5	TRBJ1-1	TGTGCCAGCAGCCTCAGGGGTTCTGACACTGAAGCTTTCTTT	CASSLRGSDTEAFF
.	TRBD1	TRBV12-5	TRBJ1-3	TGTGCTAGTGGTTTCCGTCAAGGGGGCGCTTATTCTGGAAACACCATATATTTT	CASGFRQGGAYSGNTIYF
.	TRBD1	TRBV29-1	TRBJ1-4	TGCAGCGCCGGAGGGACAGAGTATGAAAAACTGTTTTTT	CSAGGTEYEKLFF
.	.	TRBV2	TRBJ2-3	TGTGCCAGCAGTCTTCGGACAGATGGGAGCACAGATACGCAGTATTTT	CASSLRTDGSTDTQYF
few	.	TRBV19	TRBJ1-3	TGTGCCAGTAGGTCCTCCGGGTTGGGAAACACCATATATTTT	CASRSSGLGNTIYF
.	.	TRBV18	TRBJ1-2	TGTGCCAGCTCACCTTTTCCGGGGATTTCTTTCTACACCTTC	CASSPFPGISFYTF
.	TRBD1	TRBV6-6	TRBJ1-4	TGTGCCAGCAGTTACCCAACGACAGGGGGTAAAGAAAAACTGTTTTTT	CASSYPTTGGKEKLFF
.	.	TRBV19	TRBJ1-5	TGTGCCAGTAGTATACGTTTGGCTCAGCCCCAGCATTTT	CASSIRLAQPQHF
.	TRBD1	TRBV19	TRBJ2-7	TGTGCCAGTAGTATCGGACAGGGCTACGAGCAGTACTTC	CASSIGQGYEQYF
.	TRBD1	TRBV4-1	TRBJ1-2	TGCGCCAGCAGCCAAGGGGGGTGGGACAGGGGACACTATGGCTACACCTTC	CASSQGGWDRGHYGYTF
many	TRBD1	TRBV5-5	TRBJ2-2	TGTGCCAGCACCATTCTGGGGACAGGGGCCAGCACCGGGGAGCTGTTTTTT	CASTILGTGASTGELFF
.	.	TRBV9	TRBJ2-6	TGTGCCAGTAGCGTAGGTGGCGGGACTTTGGGGTCTGGGGCCAACGTCCTGACTTTC	CASSVGGGTLGSGANVLTF
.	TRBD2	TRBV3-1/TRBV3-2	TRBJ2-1	TGTGCCAGCAGCCAAGGTTCGGGGGGGCTCTCTGAGCAGTTCTTC	CASSQGSGGLSEQFF
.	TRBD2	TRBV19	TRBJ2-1	TGTGCCAGTAGCAAAGCGGGGGGGGTCCCCAATGAGCAGTTCTTC	CASSKAGGVPNEQFF
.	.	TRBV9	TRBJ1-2	TGTGCCAGCAGCTCCCCGGACTATGGCTACACCTTC	CASSSPDYGYTF
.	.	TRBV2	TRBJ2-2	TGTGCCAGCAGTTTCAGGGGTTACACCGGGGAGCTGTTTTTT	CASSFRGYTGELFF
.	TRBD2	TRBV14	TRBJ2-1	TGTGCCAGCGGAAAAGATAGCGGGGGGATCTACAATGAGCAGTTCTTC	CASGKDSGGIYNEQFF
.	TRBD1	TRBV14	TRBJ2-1	TGTGCCAGCAGCCAATTCCCGGGACAGGGTCCGAGCTCCTACAATGAGCAGTTCTTC	CASSQFPGQGPSSYNEQFF
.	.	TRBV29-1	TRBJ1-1	TGCAGCGTTGACGACAGCAACACTGAAGCTTTCTTT	CSVDDSNTEAFF
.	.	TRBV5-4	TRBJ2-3	TGTGCCAGCAGCTTGGCTATCTCCCCGAATACGCAGTATTTT	CASSLAISPNTQYF
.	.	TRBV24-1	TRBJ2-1	TGTGCCACCTCGATACAGGGGCTCGGGGGAAATGAGCAGTTCTTC	CATSIQGLGGNEQFF
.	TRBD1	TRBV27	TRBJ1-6	TGTGCCAGCACCCGAGGGACAGGGTTTTCACCCCTCCACTTT	CASTRGTGFSPLHF
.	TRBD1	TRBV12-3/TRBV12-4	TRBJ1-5	TGTGCCAGCAGTTTCCCCGGGACAGCCCAGCATTTT	CASSFPGTAQHF
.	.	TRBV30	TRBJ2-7	TGTGCCTGGAGCCGCGGCAGCGAGCAGTACTTC	CAWSRGSEQYF